This TCR beta chain was found in a study of PD-L1 blockade in urothelial cancer. Repertoires were generated with immunoSEQ multiplex PCR, while TCRdb's copy carries only in-frame clones and drops some. Of 55,000 to 70,000 clones listed, about four fifths were seen once; the top ten hold approximately 4.7%. Germline CDR1 SQVTM, CDR2 ANQGSEA. With V trimmed by 4 bases and J by 6 bases, 13 bases remained unmatched. This CDR3 is 15 amino acids long. The sequencing used PBMCs, collected around atezolizumab (anti-PD-L1) treatment. This TCR derives from a man aged 70 or older with urothelial cancer. This rearrangement joins TRBV29-1 to TRBJ2-7; 9 positions match TRBD2. The CDR3 sequence is CSVAPGLAISIEQYF. CDR3 sequence (DNA): TGCAGCGTTGCGCCCGGACTAGCGATATCGATCGAGCAGTACTTC.